Listed below are T cell receptor beta chains from one sample, sequenced in a study of T cell responses to AZD1222 COVID-19 vaccine. Method: immunoSEQ multiplex PCR; TCRdb's copy keeps in-frame clones and lacks some. The sample yields around 140,000 clones, roughly 93% seen once. The sequencing used peripheral blood, collected after recovery from COVID-19. The receptors here all came from an adult who had recovered from COVID-19. CDR3s include the opening cysteine and the closing phenylalanine or tryptophan. D genes are given only for firm matches. Not all rows give a size; the values are once, few, many and, for expanded clones, a class.

TRBV18	-	TRBJ1-3	TRBD1	CASSPRDRAGNTIYF	TGTGCCAGCTCACCACGGGACAGGGCTGGAAACACCATATATTTT
TRBV27	-	TRBJ2-5	TRBD1	CASSRFQTGAIQETQYF	TGTGCCAGCAGCAGGTTCCAGACAGGGGCAATCCAAGAGACCCAGTACTTC
TRBV30	-	TRBJ2-7	-	CAWNRGNYEQYF	TGTGCCTGGAATAGGGGCAACTACGAGCAGTACTTC
TRBV19	-	TRBJ1-3	-	CASSAQGTSGNTIYF	TGTGCCAGTAGCGCACAGGGCACCTCTGGAAACACCATATATTTT
TRBV6-5	few	TRBJ1-5	-	CASSSGHSQPQHF	TGTGCCAGCAGTTCCGGACATAGTCAGCCCCAGCATTTT
TRBV5-8	-	TRBJ2-5	-	CASSLDRETQYF	TGTGCCAGCAGCCTCGACAGGGAGACCCAGTACTTC
TRBV6-5	-	TRBJ2-1	-	CAIRGRGRSDEQFF	TGTGCCATCAGGGGGAGGGGACGGTCCGATGAGCAGTTCTTC
TRBV5-8	-	TRBJ2-7	-	CASSFVVAAYEQYF	TGTGCCAGCAGCTTCGTGGTAGCGGCCTACGAGCAGTACTTC
TRBV20-1	-	TRBJ2-1	-	CSAFNNEQFF	TGCAGTGCCTTTAACAATGAGCAGTTCTTC
TRBV6-1	-	TRBJ2-1	-	CASSDRGSYNEQFF	TGTGCCAGCAGTGACAGGGGCTCCTACAATGAGCAGTTCTTC
TRBV5-1	-	TRBJ2-1	TRBD1	CASSRQGQGGRNEQFF	TGCGCCAGCAGCAGACAGGGACAGGGGGGTCGGAATGAGCAGTTCTTC